This T cell receptor beta chain was found in a study of shared clonotypes between healthy human individuals. The study's findings and limits: Non-shared clonotypes showed lower generation probabilities than clonotypes common to all four donors.

On this clone: Its antigen is unidentified.

The J segment lost 2 bases and the V segment lost 5 bases, leaving 12 bases of the junction unmatched. Germline V gene lookup returns CDR1 SEHNR and CDR2 FQNEAQ (reference sequence). The CDR3 extends over 19 amino acids. In the original processing: Filtering differed because ImmunoSEQ produced junction-only sequences that carried no quality scores. Generated by immunoSEQ multiplex PCR, the TCRdb table keeps only in-frame clones and is missing some. V and J calls plus clone size are reproduced from that table; the DNA served to infer D and trimming. Of approximately 1.9 million clones in the sample, approximately 92% are singletons; the top ten hold approximately 1.7%. The naive CD8 subset, CD45RO-negative cells positively selected for CCR7, excluded terminally differentiated effector memory CD45RA+ cells. Adult Caucasians living in Nashville, Tennessee made up all of the donors.

The rearrangement joins TRBV7-9 to TRBJ2-3; 14 bases are shared with TRBD2. This receptor was obtained from a man aged 18 to 30 in good health. Some clones in this sample may be carry-over from other donors' samples. Sequenced material: naive CD8+ T cells from PBMCs. The CDR3 is CASSPRLAGGPGITDTQYF. CDR3 nucleotide sequence: TGTGCCAGCAGCCCGCGACTAGCGGGAGGGCCCGGTATCACAGATACGCAGTATTTT.